This T cell receptor beta chain is from a study of vaccination and CD4 T cells after COVID-19. Study-wide context: The cells in question were stimulated using overlapping spike peptides derived from SARS-CoV-2, HCoV-NL63, HCoV-OC43 and HCoV-229E. General study results and limits: Nearly all convalescent vaccine-specific clones, 304 of 307, recognized only SARS-CoV-2 spike.

As regards this clonotype: Its antigen is not known.

Trimming left V 5 bases short and J 4 bases short, with 17 bases between. Per germline, CDR1 SGHTA and CDR2 FQGNSA. The CDR3 spans 15 residues. Treatment meaning: roughly 11-day PBMC culture with coronavirus spike peptide pools or control peptides (ViraFEST assay). Cultured CD4+ T-cell DNA underwent Oncomine TCR Beta short-read sequencing. Someone extracted genomic DNA from cultured CD4+ T cells. One entry per CDR3 protein results from TCRdb running MiXCR on the PCR reads. The sample records about 8,000 distinct CDR3 sequences, about 46% being singletons. The clonotype comes from a human donor who had recovered from COVID-19. Sequences were obtained from CD4+ T cells from blood, cultured in vitro. The chain links TRBV7-2 to TRBJ1-2, with D tentatively TRBD1 (5 bases). The CDR3 nucleotides read TGTGCCAGCAGCAATACAGGACGCTCGCCCTATGGCTACACCTTC. Translation: CASSNTGRSPYGYTF.